This entry lists 9 T cell receptor beta chains sequenced from one sample in a study of blood T cells in healthy people across ages. A second roughly 6 to 12 cycle PCR used barcoded and J-beta primers. TCRdb reanalysed the 5' RACE reads using MiXCR and keeps one entry per CDR3 protein. There are over 1,500,000 distinct CDR3 sequences in the sample; roughly 43% occur only once, and 20% to 25% lies in the top ten. What was sequenced was blood. Receptors originate from a human donor in good health.

This chain links TRBV30 with TRBJ2-4, with D uncertain. The J call may be mistaken, given a closer DNA end match to TRBJ2-5. Looked up from germline, CDR1 is GTSNPN and CDR2 is SVGIG (reference sequence). CDR3 length: 13 amino acids. CDR3 sequence (DNA): TGTGCCTGGAGGACGTGGGGTGGAGAGACCCAGTACTTC. It translates to CAWRTWGGETQYF.

This clonotype was seen ten or more times. The rearrangement uses TRBV7-2 and TRBJ2-7, with a weak D call TRBD1 (5 bases). The CDR3 is 14 amino acids. V lost 1 base to trimming and J lost 1 base, with 8 bases between them. The germline V gene encodes CDR1 SGHTA and CDR2 FQGNSA. CDR3 sequence: CASSLGGASYEQYF. CDR3 bases: TGTGCCAGCAGCTTAGGGGGCGCTTCCTACGAGCAGTACTTC.

This clonotype was counted a few times. The genes are TRBV7-2 and TRBJ2-3, with 8 nucleotides matching TRBD2. Losses at the gene ends were 4 bases for V and 4 bases for J; bases not matched to a gene: 10. Germline CDR1 is SGHTA and CDR2 is FQGNSA. CDR3 length: 16 amino acids. CDR3 sequence (DNA): TGTGCCAGCAGCTCTAACGGGGGGGCGAGCGCAGATACGCAGTATTTT. Translated, it gives CASSSNGGASADTQYF.

V usage is TRBV5-1 and J usage is TRBJ2-4; tentative D call: TRBD1 (5 bases). TRBJ2-7 matches the DNA end more closely, so the J call is doubtful. Germline V gene lookup returns CDR1 SGHRS and CDR2 YFSETQ. The CDR3 extends over 14 amino acids. The DNA for the CDR3 is TGCGCCAGCAGCTCGCGTGGCAGGGTCTACGAGCAGTACTTC. This gives the protein CASSSRGRVYEQYF.

V usage is TRBV5-1 and J usage is TRBJ1-1, with D tentatively TRBD1 (6 bases). Trimming stripped 3 bases from V and 4 bases from J, with 13 bases between. CDR3 length equals 14 residues. Germline V gene lookup returns CDR1 SGHRS and CDR2 YFSETQ. Here the CDR3 reads CASSSQGVATEAFF. For the CDR3, the DNA is TGCGCCAGCAGCTCACAGGGAGTGGCCACTGAAGCTTTCTTT.

This chain joins TRBV29-1 and TRBJ2-1; 9 positions match TRBD2. The germline gives CDR1 SQVTM, CDR2 ANQGSEA. The CDR3 extends over 14 amino acids. V shed 6 bases, J shed 8 bases, and the junction held 11 bases outside the gene matches. The CDR3 is CSVDSGTSIYEQFF. Written as DNA, the CDR3 is TGCAGCGTAGATTCCGGGACTAGCATCTATGAGCAGTTCTTC.

The chain links TRBV4-1 to TRBJ2-3, with TRBD2 identical over 8 bases. Per germline, CDR1 MGHRA and CDR2 YSYEKL. The CDR3 sequence is 16 residues long. The junction had 3 bases not matched to a gene; V was cut back by 1 base and J by 0 bases. The chain's CDR3 is CASSQGLARSTDTQYF. The CDR3 DNA sequence: TGCGCCAGCAGCCAAGGACTAGCGAGAAGCACAGATACGCAGTATTTT.

The chain uses TRBV6-1 and TRBJ2-7; 13 nucleotides agree with TRBD2. CDR1 is MNHNS and CDR2 is SASEGT in the germline V gene. The CDR3 is 17 amino acids. The ends lost 5 bases at V and 1 base at J; junction bases unmatched: 8. The CDR3 is CASSRRLAGGESYEQYF. CDR3 bases: TGTGCCAGCAGTCGCCGACTAGCGGGGGGCGAGTCCTACGAGCAGTACTTC.

This clonotype occurred a few times. The chain recombines TRBV29-1 with TRBJ2-7; 11 bases fit TRBD1. CDR3 length equals 16 residues. V lost 6 bases and J lost 0; bases outside the gene matches: 10. Germline V gives CDR1 SQVTM, CDR2 ANQGSEA. CDR3 protein: CSVTGQGAMSSYEQYF. CDR3 nucleotide sequence: TGCAGCGTAACAGGACAGGGGGCTATGAGCTCCTACGAGCAGTACTTC.